The T cell receptor (beta chain) described here comes from a study of regulatory T cells in long-lasting Graves disease. General study findings and limits: Persistent disease showed a preference for TRBV28, TRBJ1-2 and TRBJ2-5.

CDR1 is KGHSH, CDR2 LQKENI, per germline. The CDR3 consists of 15 residues. The germline V and J ends were trimmed by 2 bases and 3 bases, with 10 bases remaining between them. This clonotype was detected only a few times. Its antigen is not known. According to the study, TCR beta libraries were built with iRepertoire HTBI primers and CDR3-region Arm-PCR. In TCRdb, the multiplex PCR reads were re-called with MiXCR into one record per CDR3 protein. The table has about 420,000 distinct CDR3 sequences, 15% to 20% seen once; the top ten hold about 23%. Time point reported: newly diagnosed GD, antithyroid drugs for less than 3 months. RNA from PBMCs was the source of the TCR library. The same specimen was also included in a second study, on T cells in Graves' hyperthyroidism and ophthalmopathy. That study adds: The study defined stable Graves' hyperthyroidism as no ophthalmopathy progression within 18 months. Using the HTBI primer set, a first-round RT-PCR was run on the TCR CDR3.

The chain has TRBV18 and TRBJ1-4; D is unresolved. This TCR was recovered from a woman in her late teens or twenties with Graves disease. Source: peripheral blood mononuclear cells (PBMCs), taken at new diagnosis, from a patient treated with antithyroid drugs. The CDR3 loop is CASSPEGLPNEKLFF. The CDR3 DNA reads TGTGCCAGCTCACCAGAAGGGTTACCTAATGAAAAACTGTTTTTT.